These 32 T cell receptor beta chains originate from one sample sequenced in a study of blood T cell repertoires in COVID-19. Assay: immunoSEQ multiplex PCR; the TCRdb copy retains only in-frame clones and omits some. Among under 35,000 clones listed, roughly 88% were seen once. The source material was peripheral blood. The receptors were sampled from a human donor in a cohort sampled during active COVID-19.

The V gene is TRBV19, the J gene TRBJ1-4; D possibly corresponds to TRBD1 (5 bases). The germline CDR1 and CDR2 sequences are LNHDA and SQIVND (reference sequence). The CDR3 contains 14 residues. Trimming removed 4 bases from V and 6 bases from J, with 12 bases in between. The CDR3 is CASSRFSRDEKLFF. The CDR3 nucleotides are TGTGCCAGTAGTAGGTTCTCCAGGGATGAAAAACTGTTTTTT. The full variable domain, in which reference TRBV19 and TRBJ1-4 provide the parts outside the CDR3, is DGGITQSPKYLFRKEGQNVTLSCEQNLNHDAMYWYRQDPGQGLRLIYYSQIVNDFQKGDIAEGYSVSREKKESFPLTVTSAQKNPTAFYLCASSRFSRDEKLFFGSGTQLSVL.

The chain recombines TRBV2 with TRBJ1-3; the D gene is possibly TRBD1 (6 bases). The CDR3 has 17 amino acids. V was cut by 4 bases and J by 0 bases, with 16 bases left in between. CDR1 and CDR2 (germline): SNHLY, FYNNEI. The CDR3 spells CASSGNVRGASGNTIYF. DNA of the CDR3: TGTGCCAGCAGTGGAAATGTCCGGGGGGCCTCTGGAAACACCATATATTTT. The full variable domain, completed using reference TRBV2 and TRBJ1-3, is EPEVTQTPSHQVTQMGQEVILRCVPISNHLYFYWYRQILGQKVEFLVSFYNNEISEKSEIFDDQFSVERPDGSNFTLKIRSTKLEDSAMYFCASSGNVRGASGNTIYFGEGSWLTVV.

This rearrangement joins TRBV5-4 to TRBJ2-5; TRBD1 is a possible D gene (5 bases). The length of the CDR3 is 12 residues. Germline V gene sequence: CDR1 SGHNT, CDR2 YYREEE (reference sequence). V lost 0 bases and J 5 bases, leaving 5 bases between the germline ends. The CDR3 spells CASSLEGETQYF. The DNA for the CDR3 is TGTGCCAGCAGCTTGGAGGGGGAGACCCAGTACTTC.

The V and J genes are TRBV28 and TRBJ1-5; a possible D gene is TRBD1 (6 bases). The germline gives CDR1 MDHEN, CDR2 SYDVKM. V was cut by 3 bases and J by 5 bases, with 11 bases left in between. There are 14 residues in the CDR3. CDR3 amino acids: CASSFTGYHQPQHF. The DNA of the CDR3 is TGTGCCAGCAGTTTCACAGGGTACCATCAGCCCCAGCATTTT. Combining the CDR3 with reference TRBV28 and TRBJ1-5 gives the whole variable domain DVKVTQSSRYLVKRTGEKVFLECVQDMDHENMFWYRQDPGLGLRLIYFSYDVKMKEKGDIPEGYSVSREKKERFSLILESASTNQTSMYLCASSFTGYHQPQHFGDGTRLSIL.

The chain links TRBV2 to TRBJ2-7; D gene ambiguous. CDR1 is SNHLY, CDR2 FYNNEI, per germline. V was trimmed by 4 bases and J by 4 bases, leaving 8 bases between them. The CDR3 totals 12 residues. The CDR3 reads CASSGVNYEQYF. CDR3 bases: TGTGCCAGCAGTGGAGTGAATTACGAGCAGTACTTC.

The V gene is TRBV14, the J gene TRBJ2-1; 7 bases align to TRBD2. Germline assignment: CDR1 SGHDN and CDR2 FVKESK. The CDR3 contains 16 residues. J was trimmed by 4 bases and V by 4 bases; bases with no gene match: 10. CDR3 sequence reads: CASSLRPLAQYNEQFF. The CDR3 DNA follows: TGTGCCAGCAGCCTTCGACCACTAGCGCAGTACAATGAGCAGTTCTTC.

The chain joins TRBV10-2 to TRBJ2-7, with a tentative D call TRBD1 (5 bases). Germline V CDR1 and CDR2: WSHSY, SAAADI. CDR3 size: 14 residues. Trimming took off 0 bases at V and 5 bases at J, with 11 bases between the two ends. The CDR3 region is CASSESGQADEQYF. The CDR3 DNA sequence: TGCGCCAGCAGTGAGTCGGGGCAGGCCGACGAGCAGTACTTC.

This clone was observed once. The chain recombines TRBV7-9 with TRBJ2-1, with 13 bases lining up with TRBD2. V was clipped by 5 bases and J by 4 bases; unmatched bases: 5. The CDR3 contains 16 residues. CDR1 SEHNR and CDR2 FQNEAQ come from the germline V gene (reference sequence). As DNA, the CDR3 is TGTGCCAGCAGCCTGCGGACTAGCGGGGGTTACAATGAGCAGTTCTTC. This translates into CASSLRTSGGYNEQFF.

The J gene is TRBJ2-7, the V gene TRBV6-7; 7 positions agree with TRBD2. TRBV6-7 is annotated as an ORF whose role is uncertain. V shed 0 bases, J shed 2 bases, and the junction held 1 base outside the gene matches. CDR3 length: 14 amino acids. CDR3 sequence reads: CASSYSGGTYEQYF. CDR3 DNA sequence: TGTGCCAGCAGTTACTCGGGGGGGACCTACGAGCAGTACTTC.

V is TRBV15 and J is TRBJ2-1; D call uncertain. Germline values: CDR1 LNHNV, CDR2 YYDKDF (reference sequence). Trimming left V 1 base short and J 10 bases short, with 23 bases between. This CDR3 is 17 amino acids long. CDR3 sequence (DNA): TGTGCCACCAGCAGAGGTGGTCCAGATTCCTACCGGGTGGAGCAGTTCTTC. Encoded protein: CATSRGGPDSYRVEQFF.

The V gene is TRBV4-2, the J gene TRBJ2-2; 9 bases match TRBD2. The CDR3 sequence is 17 residues long. The germline CDR1 and CDR2 sequences are LGHNA and YNFKEQ. V gave up 0 bases and J gave up 9 bases; unmatched junction bases: 11. The CDR3, as DNA: TGTGCCAGCAGCCAAGAGACTAGCGGAAACCCCGACCGGGAGCTGTTTTTT. The encoded protein is CASSQETSGNPDRELFF.

The chain uses TRBV19 and TRBJ1-4; D remains unclear. Trimming removed 4 bases from V and 2 bases from J, with 11 bases in between. CDR3 size: 15 residues. CDR1 and CDR2 from the germline V gene are LNHDA and SQIVND (reference sequence). In DNA form, the CDR3 reads TGTGCCAGTAGTAGGAGAAGAGGGACTAATGAAAAACTGTTTTTT. It encodes CASSRRRGTNEKLFF.

CDR3 sequence: CASSLGSSYNSPLHF. DNA for the CDR3: TGTGCCAGCAGCTTAGGGAGCTCCTATAATTCACCCCTCCACTTT. V gene TRBV7-6 combines with J gene TRBJ1-6; D unclear. Germline CDR1 SGHVS, CDR2 FNYEAQ. The ends were cut back, 1 base at V and 0 bases at J, with 4 bases in the middle. This CDR3 is built from 15 residues.

J is TRBJ1-1 and V is TRBV6-5; 7 positions match TRBD1. CDR1 is MNHEY, CDR2 SVGAGI, per germline. This CDR3 is built from 15 residues. The V and J ends lost 10 bases and 4 bases, in that order; junction bases with no gene match: 15. The CDR3 DNA sequence: TGTGCCACCACCACCGAATACAGGGGAGGCACTGAAGCTTTCTTT. It specifies CATTTEYRGGTEAFF.

The chain uses TRBV5-1 and TRBJ2-7; 8 nucleotides match TRBD1. Germline loops: CDR1 SGHRS, CDR2 YFSETQ. Unmatched junction bases numbered 12, after V lost 3 bases and J lost 7 bases. The CDR3 covers 15 residues. The CDR3 sequence: CASSSDLRGPREQYF. The CDR3 DNA sequence: TGCGCCAGCAGCTCGGACCTCAGGGGGCCCAGGGAGCAGTACTTC. The full variable domain, its missing parts supplied by reference TRBV5-1 and TRBJ2-7, is KAGVTQTPRYLIKTRGQQVTLSCSPISGHRSVSWYQQTPGQGLQFLFEYFSETQRNKGNFPGRFSGRQFSNSRSEMNVSTLELGDSALYLCASSSDLRGPREQYFGPGTRLTVT.

The V call is TRBV21-1, the J call TRBJ1-3. TRBV21-1 is reported as a pseudogene. CDR3 length: 20 residues. CDR3 nucleotide sequence: TGTGCCAGCAGCCACAAAGAGGGTAGGGTCGGGGGGCACTCTGGAAACACCATATATTTT. This encodes CASSHKEGRVGGHSGNTIYF.

This clone is classed as medium-sized (0.01 to 0.1%). The chain is built from TRBV21-1 and TRBJ1-1. TRBV21-1 has pseudogene status. The CDR3 covers 14 residues. The CDR3 region has the DNA TGTGCCAGCAGCTCTTCCCCCCTTAACACTGAAGCTTTCTTT. Its protein is CASSSSPLNTEAFF.

J is TRBJ1-4 and V is TRBV7-9; D gene unclear. From germline, CDR1 is SEHNR and CDR2 FQNEAQ (reference sequence). V was trimmed by 5 bases and J by 8 bases, leaving 12 bases between them. This CDR3 spans 13 amino acids. The CDR3 sequence is CASSPSGEEKLFF. In nucleotides, the CDR3 is TGTGCCAGCAGCCCCTCGGGAGAGGAAAAACTGTTTTTT.

This clone was seen only once. V and J are TRBV3-1 (or the pseudogene TRBV3-2) and TRBJ2-5; TRBD2 agrees at 8 bases. CDR1 is LGHDT, CDR2 YNNKEL, per germline (reference sequence). The CDR3 runs 16 residues. After removal of 4 bases from V and 5 bases from J, the junction contained 12 bases not matched to a gene. The DNA of the CDR3 is TGTGCCAGCAGCCGAGCTAGCGGGCGTGGATCGGAGACCCAGTACTTC. Encoded protein: CASSRASGRGSETQYF.

This clone showed up just once. V is TRBV5-4 and J is TRBJ2-1; TRBD2 agrees at 8 bases. With 2 bases clipped from V and 2 bases from J, the junction kept 3 bases outside the gene matches. Germline V gene data show CDR1 as SGHNT and CDR2 as YYREEE (reference sequence). The CDR3 contains 15 residues. The CDR3 coding sequence is TGTGCCAGCAGCTTCGCGGGGGGTCCCTACAATGAGCAGTTCTTC. Protein product: CASSFAGGPYNEQFF.

In its sample, this clone was seen once. J is TRBJ2-7 and V is TRBV6-5; TRBD1 agrees at 9 bases. The CDR3 totals 14 residues. The V and J ends lost 6 bases and 3 bases, in that order; junction bases with no gene match: 6. Germline V gene lookup returns CDR1 MNHEY and CDR2 SVGAGI. In DNA form, the CDR3 reads TGTGCCAGCAGCATGGACAGGGGAATCTACGAGCAGTACTTC. Amino acid sequence: CASSMDRGIYEQYF.

The CDR3 is CASSYSGLPNQPQHF. In DNA form, the CDR3 reads TGTGCCAGCAGTTACTCGGGGCTCCCAAATCAGCCCCAGCATTTT. This chain links TRBV6-5 with TRBJ1-5; D perhaps matches TRBD1 (5 bases). This CDR3 has 15 amino acids. The V and J ends lost 0 bases and 4 bases respectively, with 10 bases between them. The germline V gene has CDR1 MNHEY and CDR2 SVGAGI.

This rearrangement joins TRBV5-1 to TRBJ2-2; no definite D call. CDR3 size: 12 residues. Trimming took off 0 bases at V and 8 bases at J, with 5 bases between the two ends. CDR1 and CDR2 (germline): SGHRS, YFSETQ. As DNA, the CDR3 is TGCGCCAGCAGCTTGGTCCCTGGGGAGCTGTTTTTT. This encodes CASSLVPGELFF.

This clone has only one observation. The chain is built from TRBV4-3 and TRBJ2-1, with 11 bases matching TRBD2. The germline V gene encodes CDR1 LGHNA and CDR2 YSLEER. After removal of 4 bases from V and 3 bases from J, the junction contained 5 bases not matched to a gene. This CDR3 has 16 amino acids. The CDR3 sequence is CASSRYTSGGYNEQFF. CDR3 sequence (DNA): TGCGCCAGCAGCCGCTATACTAGCGGGGGCTACAATGAGCAGTTCTTC.

The gene calls are TRBV19 and TRBJ2-5; a weak D match, TRBD1 (6 bases). The CDR3 length is 14 residues. Germline V gene lookup returns CDR1 LNHDA and CDR2 SQIVND (reference sequence). Between the trimmed V and J ends, which lost 3 bases and 4 bases, there was a span of 12 bases. The CDR3 sequence: CASSIPGVGETQYF. The CDR3 DNA reads as TGTGCCAGTAGTATCCCAGGGGTGGGAGAGACCCAGTACTTC.

The chain combines TRBV24-1 with TRBJ1-2, with 7 bases matching TRBD1. V shed 3 bases, J shed 4 bases, and the junction held 4 bases outside the gene matches. The CDR3 is made up of 14 amino acids. CDR1 and CDR2 (germline): KGHDR, SFDVKD. In DNA, the CDR3 is TGTGCCACCAGTGATGATGACAGGGCCTATGGCTACACCTTC. This translates into CATSDDDRAYGYTF.

CDR3 nucleotide sequence: TGTGCCAGCAGTTACATAGGCTACAGGGTAGGCTACGAGCAGTACTTC. Translation: CASSYIGYRVGYEQYF. The rearrangement joins TRBV6-2 or TRBV6-3 to TRBJ2-7, with D perhaps TRBD1 (6 bases). Germline assignment: CDR1 MNHEY and CDR2 SVGEGT. There are 16 residues in the CDR3. Between the trimmed V and J ends, which lost 2 bases and 3 bases, there was a span of 17 bases.

The chain combines TRBV10-3 with TRBJ1-6; D possibly corresponds to TRBD1 (6 bases). Germline CDR1 ENHRY, CDR2 SYGVKD. Trimming pared 0 bases from V and 0 bases from J, leaving 9 bases between. The CDR3 has 17 amino acids. This CDR3 is CAISESAGASYNSPLHF. The CDR3 DNA reads as TGTGCCATCAGTGAGTCGGCAGGGGCCTCCTATAATTCACCCCTCCACTTT.

For the CDR3, the DNA is TGTGCCAGCAGCCAAACGACAGTAACCTACGAGCAGTACTTC. It translates to CASSQTTVTYEQYF. V usage is TRBV3-1 (or the pseudogene TRBV3-2) and J usage is TRBJ2-7; D is perhaps TRBD1 (5 bases). V was shortened by 2 bases and J by 2 bases, with 10 bases between the two germline ends. This CDR3 spans 14 amino acids. CDR1 LGHDT and CDR2 YNNKEL come from the germline V gene (reference sequence).

The genes are TRBV9 and TRBJ2-2, with D unresolved. Germline loops: CDR1 SGDLS, CDR2 YYNGEE. This CDR3 spans 14 amino acids. The V and J ends lost 4 bases and 5 bases respectively, with 12 bases between them. The CDR3 protein is CASSPKSGTGELFF. CDR3 DNA: TGTGCCAGCAGCCCCAAGTCCGGGACCGGGGAGCTGTTTTTT.

J is TRBJ1-1 and V is TRBV6-5; 9 bases are a match to TRBD1. The V segment lost 10 bases and the J segment 1 base; nucleotides outside the gene matches: 4. CDR3 length: 13 amino acids. CDR1 is MNHEY and CDR2 is SVGAGI in the germline V gene. CDR3 bases: TGTGCCACCGAGACAGGGGGGAACACTGAAGCTTTCTTT. Its protein is CATETGGNTEAFF.

The chain is built from TRBV24-1 and TRBJ2-3; the D gene is possibly TRBD2 (5 bases). Per germline, CDR1 KGHDR and CDR2 SFDVKD. The V end was cut by 3 bases, the J end by 1 base, with 16 bases between. CDR3 length: 17 residues. The CDR3 spells CATSDTTTGKGTDTQYF. CDR3 nucleotides: TGTGCCACCAGTGATACCACCACGGGGAAGGGCACAGATACGCAGTATTTT.